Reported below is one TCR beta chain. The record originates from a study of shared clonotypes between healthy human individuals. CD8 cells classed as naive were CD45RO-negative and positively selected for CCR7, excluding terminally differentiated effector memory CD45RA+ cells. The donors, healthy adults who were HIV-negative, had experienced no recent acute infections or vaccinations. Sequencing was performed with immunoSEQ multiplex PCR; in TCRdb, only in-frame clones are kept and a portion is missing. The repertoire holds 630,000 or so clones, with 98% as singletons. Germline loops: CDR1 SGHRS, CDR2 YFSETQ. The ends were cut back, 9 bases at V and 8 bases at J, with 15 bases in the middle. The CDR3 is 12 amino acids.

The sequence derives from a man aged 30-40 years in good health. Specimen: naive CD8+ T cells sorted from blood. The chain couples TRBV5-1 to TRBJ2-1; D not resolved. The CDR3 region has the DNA TGCGCCACATCCCCCGATTCGTATGAGCAGTTCTTC. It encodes CATSPDSYEQFF.